This T cell receptor (beta chain) was captured in a study of beta chain features in type 1 diabetes (dated by TCRdb to 2017 to 2018). Background for the entire study: Mean age, gender distribution, total cell number and subset yield did not differ between patients and healthy donors. In the study, recently diagnosed type 1 diabetes patients and matched healthy donors were compared on the TCRB repertoires of their sorted circulating CD4+ T cell subsets. Regulatory and stem cell-like memory subsets were obtained from only 8 patients and about eight healthy donors, while naive and central memory subsets were obtained from all 30 or so donors. Across all samples, roughly 110,000,000 sorted cells were examined, and cell number per subset correlated strongly with RNA yield.

This clone appeared a few times. Its antigen is not yet known. No per-base quality is available; no much larger clone lies one base away. This sample includes further DNA sequences coding for the same CDR3. Paper-wide results and their limitations: In all four CD4+ subsets, TCRB CDR3 length was moderately but significantly shorter in type 1 diabetes patients. Patients with type 1 diabetes made fewer insertions and deleted more nucleotides at VDJ recombination sites, implying thymic rearrangement abnormalities. The naive, central memory and regulatory TCRB repertoires appeared to resemble one another more closely among patients than among healthy donors. Because the HLA sub-analyses included only small numbers of individuals, any influence of HLA type on TCRB rearrangement was left unresolved. PCR might favor shorter templates, but patient and control samples were amplified and corrected together, so any skew would affect both groups equally. Because cDNA rather than genomic DNA was sequenced, highly expressing activated cells could have been over-represented, although no difference in activation and CD3 levels was found between groups.

All of the isolated RNA was reverse transcribed with the High Capacity cDNA Reverse Transcription Kit, so expressed TCRB transcripts were sequenced. Naive, central memory and regulatory T cell samples underwent deep immunoSEQ sequencing, averaging about 3.57 million total reads per sample. Sorted cells were lysed in RLT buffer and RNA was extracted with DNase-treated RNeasy Micro or Mini kits, depending on cell number. To prevent cross-contamination, each cell subset was processed individually, whereas patient and healthy donor samples were processed jointly. The immunoSEQ multiplex PCR was used to amplify TCRB sequences from cDNA, yielding 87-bp fragments that span the CDR3 region. Sequencing of the amplicons was done on the Illumina HiSeq platform. As for the original processing: PCR bias was corrected computationally using synthetic template baselines, and reads within Hamming distance 2 were collapsed, with unmergeable singletons discarded. By aligning reads against IMGT, V, D and J genes, CDR3 length, and insertions or deletions at six rearrangement sites were assigned. Clonotype counts were normalized to sorted cell number within each subset before computing true diversity and Gini coefficients with the tcR R package. The overlap coefficient, calculated on TCRB nucleotide sequences, was used to quantify repertoire sharing. As a proxy for the pre-selection repertoire, out-of-frame TCRB sequences from naive cells were analyzed. Held by TCRdb, this immuneACCESS table contains in-frame sequences only and omits some clones. Under half of the omission traces to an unresolved V gene where checked; the cause of the rest is unknown. V and J calls and clone size are as listed in that table; D and trimming were resolved from the DNA. The sample table holds about 280,000 clones, of which 15% were seen once. Of the sample, roughly 0.015% is held by the ten largest clones.

CDR1 and CDR2 are read off the germline V gene as SGHRS and YFSETQ. Reading from cysteine to phenylalanine, the CDR3 counts 15 amino acids. Only the CDR3 DNA is retained, 45 bases long and in frame from the first base. Compared with germline, V lacks 0 bases and J lacks 1 base; bases without a gene match: 0. From each donor, a single peripheral blood sample of roughly 0.11 L on average was drawn into heparinised tubes. Using a panel that included CD45RO, CCR7, CD25, CD127, CD95 and CD27, naive, central memory, regulatory and stem cell-like memory CD4+ T cells were sorted on a BD FACSAria II. A purity above 95% was achieved for all sorted populations. PBMCs were isolated immediately by Lymphoprep density gradient centrifugation and stained directly without culture. So that batch effects would be minimized, each experiment stained and sorted samples in pairs, pairing one healthy donor with one patient.

Source material: naive CD4+ T cells from blood. Reading the label with the study, this specimen's cell subset or site is: true naive CD4+ T cells. This TCR was sampled from a man between 18 and 35 years old with type 1 diabetes. The V and J segments used are TRBV5-1 and TRBJ2-3; the central 9 bases match TRBD2. For the CDR3, the sequence is CASSLGLAGTDTQYF. DNA sequence: TGCGCCAGCAGCTTGGGACTAGCGGGCACAGATACGCAGTATTTT.